This passage covers 20 T cell receptor beta chains from one sample sequenced in a study of blood T cells in healthy people across ages. Primed by a sample-barcoded 5' primer and a J-beta primer mix, a second PCR proceeded for about 6 to 11 cycles. TCRdb reanalysed the 5' RACE reads using MiXCR and keeps one entry per CDR3 protein. This table holds approximately 800,000 distinct CDR3 sequences, 53% found once. Sequencing was done on a sample of blood. The receptors shown here come from a man older than 75 in good health.

As to this clonotype: Since a much larger clone is just one base distant, this may be a read error. The rearrangement joins TRBV18 to TRBJ2-5; no clear D. Looked up from germline, CDR1 is KGHSH and CDR2 is LQKENI. This CDR3 region has 11 residues. The germline V and J ends were trimmed by 7 bases and 11 bases, with 14 bases remaining between them. CDR3 sequence reads: CASLQYEEQYF. As DNA, the CDR3 is TGTGCCAGCTTACAGTACGAAGAGCAGTACTTC.

This clonotype has more than one count but fewer than ten. The J gene is TRBJ2-7, the V gene TRBV29-1; D gene uncertain. Germline CDR1 SQVTM, CDR2 ANQGSEA. V lost 2 bases and J 3 bases, leaving 5 bases between the germline ends. The CDR3 is 11 residues long. The CDR3 bases are TGCAGCGTTGAACTGAGCTACGAGCAGTACTTC. The encoded protein is CSVELSYEQYF.

This clonotype has just one count. This CDR3 is missing its conserved last phenylalanine or tryptophan, likely due to a read error. The chain recombines TRBV20-1 with TRBJ2-7, with 9 bases that match TRBD2. Germline V gene sequence: CDR1 DFQATT, CDR2 SNEGSKA (reference sequence). The CDR3 length is 15 residues. V was clipped by 5 bases and J by 6 bases; unmatched bases: 14. The CDR3 bases are TGCAGTGCTCCGCGGGGGGTAGCGGGAGATACCGAGCAGTACTTA. Protein sequence: CSAPRGVAGDTEQYL.

V and J are TRBV5-6 and TRBJ2-7; 14 bases line up with TRBD2. The CDR3 spans 19 residues. V was clipped by 5 bases and J by 0 bases; unmatched bases: 13. Per the germline V gene, CDR1 is SGHDT and CDR2 is YYEEEE. In DNA, the CDR3 is TGTGCCAGCAGGGACGGACTAGCGGGAGGTAAGAGTAGCTCCTACGAGCAGTACTTC. As protein: CASRDGLAGGKSSSYEQYF. Full variable domain (rest looked up from reference TRBV5-6 and TRBJ2-7): DAGVTQSPTHLIKTRGQQVTLRCSPKSGHDTVSWYQQALGQGPQFIFQYYEEEERQRGNFPDRFSGHQFPNYSSELNVNALLLGDSALYLCASRDGLAGGKSSSYEQYFGPGTRLTVT.

Details on this clonotype: Its ends do not fully match the called genes, so a read error is possible. V and J are TRBV27 and TRBJ2-3; 12 bases fit TRBD2. CDR3 length: 14 residues. Germline values: CDR1 MNHEY, CDR2 SMNVEV (reference sequence). The DNA of the CDR3 is TGTGCCAGCAGTCCAAGACTAGCGGGAGATACGCGGTATTTT. As protein: CASSPRLAGDTRYF.

The chain carries TRBV11-2 and TRBJ2-2; 7 bases match TRBD1. The germline gives CDR1 SGHAT, CDR2 FQNNGV. J was trimmed by 1 base and V by 2 bases; bases with no gene match: 4. The CDR3 is made up of 16 amino acids. As DNA, the CDR3 is TGTGCCAGCAGCTTAAGGGGGCAGGTGAACACCGGGGAGCTGTTTTTT. Translation: CASSLRGQVNTGELFF.

The J gene is TRBJ1-2, the V gene TRBV29-1; 10 bases are a match to TRBD1. The CDR3 contains 15 residues. Trimming cost V 5 bases and J 0 bases; bases outside gene matches: 6. Germline V gene sequence: CDR1 SQVTM, CDR2 ANQGSEA. The CDR3 sequence: CSVLTGGPTNYGYTF. The CDR3 DNA follows: TGCAGCGTTCTGACAGGGGGCCCAACTAACTATGGCTACACCTTC.

The J gene is TRBJ1-2, the V gene TRBV3-1; 9 nucleotides line up with TRBD1. The germline V gene has CDR1 LGHDT and CDR2 YNNKEL (reference sequence). This CDR3 is 13 amino acids long. V trimming: 8 bases; J trimming: 4 bases; junction bases outside the gene matches: 5. For the CDR3, the DNA is TGTGCCAGCGCCCCGGGACAGGGCTATGGCTACACCTTC. Translation gives CASAPGQGYGYTF.

This clonotype was detected a few times. The genes are TRBV20-1 and TRBJ2-4; the match to TRBD2 covers 9 bases. TRBJ2-7 explains the end of the DNA better; the J call may be wrong. This CDR3 has 14 amino acids. Germline loops: CDR1 DFQATT, CDR2 SNEGSKA (reference sequence). CDR3 DNA: TGCAGTGCTAGAGTGCTAGCGGGACCCTACGAGCAGTACTTC. Amino acids: CSARVLAGPYEQYF.

The genes are TRBV10-3 and TRBJ2-7; no clear D gene. The CDR3 contains 13 residues. Trimming removed 3 bases at V and 2 bases at J, with 8 bases between. Germline CDR1 ENHRY, CDR2 SYGVKD. The CDR3 DNA reads as TGTGCCATCAGTGATGGGCAGCCCTACGAGCAGTACTTC. The encoded protein is CAISDGQPYEQYF.

The chain couples TRBV28 to TRBJ1-1; weak D call: TRBD1 (6 bases). CDR1 and CDR2 from the germline V gene are MDHEN and SYDVKM. V was pared by 9 bases and J by 4 bases, with 15 bases between. This CDR3 region has 13 residues. The CDR3 DNA reads TGTGCCAGTCACGGGGGGCAACCCACTGAAGCTTTCTTT. Amino acid sequence: CASHGGQPTEAFF.

The V gene is TRBV7-2, the J gene TRBJ1-2; no reliable D call. The CDR3 sequence is 11 residues long. Deletions cut 2 bases from V and 7 bases from J, with 5 bases between. Per the germline V gene, CDR1 is SGHTA and CDR2 is FQGNSA. The CDR3, as DNA: TGTGCCAGCAGCTTAAGGACTGGCTACACCTTC. It yields the protein CASSLRTGYTF.

V is TRBV20-1 and J is TRBJ2-5; TRBD2 matches at 8 bases. The CDR3 contains 16 residues. V trimming: 5 bases; J trimming: 0 bases; junction bases outside the gene matches: 11. CDR1 is DFQATT, CDR2 SNEGSKA, per germline (reference sequence). The CDR3: CSAQNTLAAYQETQYF. The CDR3 DNA reads TGCAGTGCTCAAAACACACTAGCGGCCTACCAAGAGACCCAGTACTTC.

Only a few counts were recorded for this clonotype. The rearrangement links TRBV14 to TRBJ2-3; 8 bases match TRBD2. CDR3 size: 16 residues. CDR1 is SGHDN, CDR2 FVKESK, per germline. With 4 bases clipped from V and 1 base from J, the junction kept 7 bases outside the gene matches. In DNA form, the CDR3 reads TGTGCCAGCAGCCGTACTAGCGGATTGGGCACAGATACGCAGTATTTT. Protein product: CASSRTSGLGTDTQYF.

This chain joins TRBV3-1 and TRBJ2-3; possibly TRBD1 for D (5 bases). Germline V lookup: CDR1 LGHDT, CDR2 YNNKEL (reference sequence). V was shortened by 3 bases and J by 4 bases, with 11 bases between the two germline ends. CDR3 length: 14 amino acids. The CDR3 DNA sequence: TGTGCCAGCAGCCATCAGGGTTCGGCAGATACGCAGTATTTT. Protein sequence: CASSHQGSADTQYF.

The chain employs TRBV6-5 and TRBJ2-1, with D perhaps assigned TRBD1 or TRBD2 (6 bases each). The CDR3 length is 13 residues. CDR1 is MNHEY, CDR2 SVGAGI, per germline. Between the trimmed V and J ends, which lost 8 bases and 4 bases, there was a span of 12 bases. In DNA, the CDR3 is TGTGCCAGCCGCCGAGGGGGGTACAATGAGCAGTTCTTC. This encodes CASRRGGYNEQFF.

The rearrangement joins TRBV4-2 to TRBJ2-2; the D gene is possibly TRBD1 (6 bases). Between the trimmed V and J ends, which lost 2 bases and 0 bases, there was a span of 13 bases. Germline CDR1 LGHNA, CDR2 YNFKEQ. The CDR3 consists of 17 residues. CDR3 protein: CASSQLGGAANTGELFF. The CDR3 DNA is TGTGCCAGCAGCCAATTAGGGGGAGCCGCGAACACCGGGGAGCTGTTTTTT.

A remark on this clonotype: Compared with germline, one end of the junction differs, possibly owing to a read error. The rearrangement links TRBV6-6 to TRBJ2-7; D assignment may be TRBD1 or TRBD2 (5 bases each). The CDR3 has 15 amino acids. Per germline, CDR1 MNHNY and CDR2 SVGAGI (reference sequence). The CDR3 loop reads CASTYFAGSSYGQYF. The DNA for the CDR3 is TGTGCCAGCACCTACTTCGCAGGGAGCTCCTACGGGCAGTACTTC.

As DNA, the CDR3 is TGTGCCAGCAGGCCCGAACGAGCCTCGAACACTGAAGCTTTCTTT. Protein product: CASRPERASNTEAFF. This chain uses TRBV6-1 with TRBJ1-1; D gene ambiguous. CDR1 is MNHNS, CDR2 SASEGT, per germline. V lost 6 bases and J 1 base, leaving 15 bases between the germline ends. The CDR3 runs to 15 residues.

This clonotype appeared once. The chain couples TRBV9 to TRBJ1-2; D unresolved. From germline, CDR1 is SGDLS and CDR2 YYNGEE. The CDR3 is made up of 15 amino acids. V was pared by 3 bases and J by 3 bases, with 15 bases between. CDR3 in amino acids: CASSAGYSWDYGYTF. CDR3 DNA: TGTGCCAGCAGCGCCGGATACTCCTGGGACTATGGCTACACCTTC.